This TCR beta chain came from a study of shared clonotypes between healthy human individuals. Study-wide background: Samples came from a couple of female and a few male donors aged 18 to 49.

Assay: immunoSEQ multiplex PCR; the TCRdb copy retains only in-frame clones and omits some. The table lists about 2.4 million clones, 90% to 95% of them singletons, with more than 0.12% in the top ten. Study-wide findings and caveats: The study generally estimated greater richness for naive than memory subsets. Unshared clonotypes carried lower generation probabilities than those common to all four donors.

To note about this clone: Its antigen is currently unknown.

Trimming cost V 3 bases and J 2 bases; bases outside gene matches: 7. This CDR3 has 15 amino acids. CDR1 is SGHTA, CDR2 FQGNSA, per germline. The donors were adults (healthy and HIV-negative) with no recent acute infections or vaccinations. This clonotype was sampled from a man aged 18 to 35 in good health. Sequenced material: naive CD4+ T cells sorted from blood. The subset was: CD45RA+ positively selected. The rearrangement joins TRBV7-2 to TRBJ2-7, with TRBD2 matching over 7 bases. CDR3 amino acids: CASSFSRLAPYEQYF. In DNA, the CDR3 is TGTGCCAGCAGCTTCAGTAGACTAGCTCCCTACGAGCAGTACTTC.